The present T cell receptor beta chain was sequenced within a study of cytomegalovirus exposure and HLA in healthy donors. On the study more broadly: Previous work identified around 120 million unique TCR beta sequences from around 170 million T cells. Study observations and caveats: Accurate HLA-A and HLA-B prediction from TCR beta sequences was reported for most subjects.

Both 60 Vbeta primers and 13 Jbeta primers went into the PCR. Original data processing: Later, an analysis found around 80 million unique TCR beta chains, and 9.5 million to 11 million of these were shared. The assay was immunoSEQ multiplex PCR, and TCRdb's table has in-frame clones only and misses some. That table furnishes V, J and clone size, whereas the DNA furnished D and trimming. The profile covers around 91,000 clones, with around three quarters appearing a single time and 4.6% taken by the ten largest. A remark on this clone: Its target is not known.

This receptor was obtained from a middle-aged woman in good health and CMV-seropositive. What was sequenced was PBMCs.

CDR3 sequence reads: CASSWRRAYEQYF. The CDR3 region has the DNA TGTGCCAGCAGCTGGCGCAGGGCCTACGAGCAGTACTTC. This chain connects TRBV7-2 to TRBJ2-7; possible D gene TRBD1, 5 bases. This CDR3 has 13 residues. In germline, CDR1 is SGHTA, CDR2 FQGNSA. The V end was cut by 4 bases, the J end by 2 bases, with 9 bases between.